One sample yielded the 15 T cell receptor beta chains listed below, sequenced in a study of cytomegalovirus exposure and HLA in healthy donors. The PCR contained 60 Vbeta and 13 Jbeta primers. The protocol was immunoSEQ multiplex PCR, while the TCRdb copy is restricted to in-frame clones and leaves out a portion. The sample has 75,000 to 80,000 clones, more than 60% seen once. Sequencing input: PBMCs. These receptors all stem from a man between 40 and 49 years old in good health and CMV-seronegative.

The chain combines TRBV10-3 with TRBJ2-3; TRBD2 matches at 10 bases. The germline CDR1 and CDR2 sequences are ENHRY and SYGVKD. This CDR3 region has 17 residues. V was clipped by 3 bases and J by 7 bases; unmatched bases: 13. The CDR3 spells CAISDPRRGLALHTQYF. The CDR3 DNA is TGTGCCATCAGTGACCCTAGAAGGGGACTAGCGTTACATACGCAGTATTTT.

A single count supports this clone. J is TRBJ1-1 and V is TRBV27, with D unresolved. Germline CDR1 is MNHEY and CDR2 is SMNVEV (reference sequence). The CDR3 runs 13 residues. V lost 8 bases and J lost 3, with 13 bases in between. This CDR3 is CASGVEKDTEAFF. Here the CDR3 DNA reads TGTGCCAGCGGAGTCGAGAAAGACACTGAAGCTTTCTTT.

The rearrangement links TRBV25-1 to TRBJ2-2, with 8 bases aligning to TRBD1. This CDR3 has 16 residues. CDR1 and CDR2 (germline): MGHDK, SYGVNS. V shed 1 base, J shed 7 bases, and the junction held 8 bases outside the gene matches. CDR3 DNA: TGTGCCAGCAGTGAATGGCCAGGGGGCCGGGGCGGGGAGCTGTTTTTT. Residues: CASSEWPGGRGGELFF.

J is TRBJ1-1 and V is TRBV5-8; D remains unclear. Germline V CDR1 and CDR2: SGHTS, YDEGEE. The germline V and J ends were trimmed by 4 bases and 7 bases, with 8 bases remaining between them. There are 11 residues in the CDR3. The chain's CDR3 is CASSIIGEAFF. For the CDR3, the DNA is TGTGCCAGCAGCATCATCGGTGAAGCTTTCTTT.

This chain joins TRBV19 and TRBJ2-7; 7 bases align to TRBD2. The CDR3 runs to 15 residues. CDR1 is LNHDA, CDR2 SQIVND, per germline (reference sequence). After removal of 2 bases from V and 6 bases from J, the junction contained 10 bases not matched to a gene. The CDR3 protein is CASSISLGDYIEQYF. The CDR3, as DNA: TGTGCCAGTAGTATAAGTTTGGGGGACTATATCGAGCAGTACTTC.

The chain carries TRBV16 and TRBJ1-6; tentative D call: TRBD1 (5 bases). The V end lost 2 bases, the J end lost 9 bases, and 11 bases lay between the germline ends. The CDR3 is 14 residues long. CDR1 KGHSY and CDR2 FQNENV come from the germline V gene. CDR3 in amino acids: CASSQLPTASPLHF. The CDR3 DNA sequence: TGTGCCAGCAGCCAACTTCCGACAGCTTCACCCCTCCACTTT.

This rearrangement joins TRBV28 to TRBJ2-1; D is unclear. The CDR3 is 22 amino acids. The V end lost 7 bases, the J end lost 0 bases, and 34 bases lay between the germline ends. Germline V gene lookup returns CDR1 MDHEN and CDR2 SYDVKM. The CDR3 reads CASTYLVLSDKKGRISYNEQFF. The CDR3 DNA follows: TGTGCCAGCACCTACCTCGTCTTAAGCGATAAAAAAGGTCGGATCTCCTACAATGAGCAGTTCTTC.

J is TRBJ1-2 and V is TRBV11-2; D remains unclear. The germline V gene has CDR1 SGHAT and CDR2 FQNNGV. V was cut by 0 bases and J by 4 bases, with 12 bases left in between. The length of the CDR3 is 15 residues. CDR3 in amino acids: CASSLDLETSYGYTF. The CDR3 DNA is TGTGCCAGCAGCTTAGATCTGGAGACTTCCTATGGCTACACCTTC.

The chain links TRBV7-9 to TRBJ2-3, with 8 nucleotides matching TRBD2. With V trimmed by 5 bases and J by 3 bases, 4 bases remained unmatched. Germline lookup yields CDR1 SEHNR and CDR2 FQNEAQ (reference sequence). This CDR3 has 14 residues. The CDR3 protein is CASSPQRETDTQYF. CDR3 sequence (DNA): TGTGCCAGCAGCCCCCAGCGGGAGACAGATACGCAGTATTTT.

This rearrangement joins TRBV2 to TRBJ2-5; possibly TRBD1 for D (5 bases). Trimming cost V 6 bases and J 2 bases, with 13 bases left between them. Germline V CDR1 and CDR2: SNHLY, FYNNEI. This CDR3 region has 14 residues. CDR3 in amino acids: CASSHSQGQETQYF. CDR3 nucleotide sequence: TGTGCCAGCAGCCATAGTCAGGGTCAAGAGACCCAGTACTTC.

The gene calls are TRBV6-1 and TRBJ1-5; 8 bases are a match to TRBD1. The CDR3 contains 15 residues. V lost 4 bases to trimming and J lost 5 bases; unmatched junction nucleotides: 7. CDR1 MNHNS and CDR2 SASEGT come from the germline V gene. CDR3 residues: CASSAYDRGDQPQHF. In DNA, the CDR3 is TGTGCCAGCAGTGCCTACGACAGGGGAGATCAGCCCCAGCATTTT.

The chain carries TRBV30 and TRBJ2-7; a weak D match, TRBD2 (6 bases). The CDR3 is 12 amino acids. Trimming pared 2 bases from V and 6 bases from J, leaving 11 bases between. Germline loops: CDR1 GTSNPN, CDR2 SVGIG (reference sequence). The CDR3 here is CAWSTTSSEQYF. In nucleotides, the CDR3 is TGTGCCTGGAGTACCACTAGCAGCGAGCAGTACTTC.

The V gene is TRBV27, the J gene TRBJ2-5; TRBD1 matches 10 bases. Germline CDR1 reads MNHEY; CDR2 reads SMNVEV (reference sequence). J was trimmed by 2 bases and V by 3 bases; bases with no gene match: 3. The CDR3 is 15 residues long. CDR3 bases: TGTGCCAGCAGTTTGGGACAGGGGTGGCAAGAGACCCAGTACTTC. It translates to CASSLGQGWQETQYF.

This clone was seen once. The CDR3 is CASSPSEGSTEAFF. CDR3 nucleotides: TGCGCCAGCAGCCCGTCTGAGGGAAGCACTGAAGCTTTCTTT. The chain uses TRBV4-1 and TRBJ1-1; no definite D call. This CDR3 contains 14 residues. Per germline, CDR1 MGHRA and CDR2 YSYEKL. V lost 4 bases, J lost 4 bases, and 13 bases lay in between.

This clone was found once. The V gene is TRBV7-9, the J gene TRBJ2-1; a weak D match, TRBD1 (5 bases). The CDR3 runs to 16 residues. Germline values: CDR1 SEHNR, CDR2 FQNEAQ (reference sequence). Trimming took off 3 bases at V and 9 bases at J, with 21 bases between the two ends. CDR3 nucleotides: TGTGCCAGCAGCTTCTCCAGGGTTAGTTTGTGGGGTGAGCAGTTCTTC. Protein product: CASSFSRVSLWGEQFF.